This record covers a single TCR beta chain. The data belong to a study of T cell responses to AZD1222 COVID-19 vaccine. CDR3 length: 17 amino acids. Trimming removed 6 bases from V and 3 bases from J; junction bases left unmatched: 13. Per the germline V gene, CDR1 is LNHDA and CDR2 is SQIVND (reference sequence). The method was immunoSEQ multiplex PCR; TCRdb's version includes in-frame clones alone and lacks a portion of them. The table lists fewer than 70,000 clones, over 85% of them singletons. The TCR comes from an adult in good health. The chain is built from TRBV19 and TRBJ2-2; 7 nucleotides align to TRBD2. This sample comprised peripheral blood, obtained on day 0 of AZD1222 vaccination. The CDR3 DNA reads as TGTGCCAGTAGCCCACCCCTGCAGGGAGGGTACACCGGGGAGCTGTTTTTT. Translated, it gives CASSPPLQGGYTGELFF.